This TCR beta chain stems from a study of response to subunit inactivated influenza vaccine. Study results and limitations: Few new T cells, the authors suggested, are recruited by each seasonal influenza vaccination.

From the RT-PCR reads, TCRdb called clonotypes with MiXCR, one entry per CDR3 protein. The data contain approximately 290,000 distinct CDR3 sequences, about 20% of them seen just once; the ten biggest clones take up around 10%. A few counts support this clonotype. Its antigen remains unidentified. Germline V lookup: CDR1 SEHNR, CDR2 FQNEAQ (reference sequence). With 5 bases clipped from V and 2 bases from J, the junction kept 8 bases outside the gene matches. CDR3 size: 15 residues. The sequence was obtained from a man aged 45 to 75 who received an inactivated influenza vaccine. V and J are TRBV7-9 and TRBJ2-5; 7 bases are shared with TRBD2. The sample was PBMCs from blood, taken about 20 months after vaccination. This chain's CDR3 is CASSPRREGQETQYF. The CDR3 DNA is TGTGCCAGCAGCCCACGGAGGGAGGGACAAGAGACCCAGTACTTC.